This T cell receptor beta chain was identified in a study of regulatory T cells in long-lasting Graves disease. Study observations and caveats: Favoring TRBV28, TRBJ1-2 and TRBJ2-5 was a feature seen in persistent disease. Persistent Graves' patients showed a TCR diversity that was lower than that of newly diagnosed ones.

The sample holds a few counts of this clonotype. Its antigen is not identified. This CDR3 contains 15 residues. The germline V gene encodes CDR1 MNHEY and CDR2 SMNVEV (reference sequence). V lost 7 bases and J lost 0, with 16 bases in between. Combining iRepertoire HTBI primers with Arm-PCR of CDR3 regions, the authors built TCR beta libraries. TCRdb fed the multiplex PCR reads into MiXCR, producing one record per CDR3 protein. In the table there are 650,000 to 850,000 distinct CDR3 sequences, 25% to 30% of which are singletons. Regarding time point: persistent/refractory GD, antithyroid drugs over 5 years with positive TRAb. After RNA was extracted from PBMCs, the TCR library was made from it. Per American Thyroid Association guidelines, Graves' disease was diagnosed.

The receptor was derived from a female donor with Graves disease. The genes are TRBV27 and TRBJ2-7; D is unclear. The specimen comprised peripheral blood mononuclear cells (PBMCs), sampled when the disease was refractory, from a patient treated with antithyroid drugs. In DNA, the CDR3 is TGTGCCAGCACCGAAATCGGCCCAGGCTCCTACGAGCAGTACTTC. Its protein product is CASTEIGPGSYEQYF.